This T cell receptor beta chain is drawn from a study of T cells after yellow fever vaccination (dated by TCRdb to about 2019). Turning to the overall study: The SMART-Seq v4 Ultra Low Input RNA kit was used to prepare libraries from fractions with low cell numbers. Blood was drawn at multiple timepoints before and after primary and secondary immunization, with bulk PBMC replicates and cell subsets isolated. Bulk TCR alpha and beta repertoires were sequenced longitudinally to track T-cell clones before and after primary and booster YFV17D yellow fever vaccination. The cohort comprised two healthy male donors, one aged 18 to 29 and one aged 30 to 40 years.

This clonotype came up a few times. Its antigen is unknown. Base quality data are lacking; no much larger clone is found one base away. TCR cDNA was made using 5'RACE template switching, a step that added a universal primer site and unique molecular identifiers. cDNA synthesis was primed from both the TCR alpha and TCR beta constant segments. Libraries were amplified in two PCR steps, with sample barcodes and sequencing adapters added in the second step. Sequencing of the libraries was done on either Illumina HiSeq 2500 (2x100 bp) or NovaSeq (2x150 bp). The authors' pipeline ran thus. Demultiplexing of reads and collapsing into UMI consensus sequences were performed with MIGEC, and V(D)J alignment was carried out with MiXCR. Clonotypes responding to the vaccine were identified with edgeR on replicate PBMC samples, with the criteria of FDR below 0.01 and a log2 fold change above 5 up to day 15. CD4 or CD8 identity was assigned to each bulk clonotype according to whether the clonotype was present at higher abundance in the sequenced CD4 repertoire or the sequenced CD8 repertoire. Using fastp trimming at Q25 and MiXCR clonotype assembly, TCRdb reanalyzed the public sequencing data and kept in-frame beta chains. One record per CDR3 amino acid sequence lists the most common genes and DNA. The V and J calls were not made by the authors but by TCRdb's processing. The sample profile shows some 600,000 distinct CDR3 sequences; about 12% of them were found once. Clones ranked in the top ten supply 14% to 15% of the sample.

The CDR3 covers 15 residues, taking in both the cysteine and the phenylalanine. The CDR3 DNA has 45 bases and is translated from base 1. The V end gives up 0 bases and the J end 4 bases, leaving 1 base in the junction not matched to a gene. CDR1 and CDR2 were assigned from the germline V gene as MNHEY and SVGEGT. Study-wide conclusions, independent of this receptor: After the booster, most of the clones that had expanded following primary vaccination were detected again (roughly 96% of CD4 and 80% to 90% of CD8), which suggests that memory was broadly maintained. A small share of clonotypes occurred in both CD4 and CD8 compartments, likely arising from convergent recombination. FACS-sorted repertoires could contain abundant contaminating clonotypes from the bulk population, so computational filtering was required. The secondary T-cell response was weaker than the primary response but faster, peaking on day 5 instead of day 15. Because the study included only a couple of donors, the extent to which the findings can be generalized is limited.

The sample's treatment or condition label is to be understood as: live attenuated yellow fever vaccine strain. At each blood-draw timepoint, two biological replicates of bulk PBMCs were collected. PBMCs were isolated from peripheral blood using a standard Ficoll-Paque protocol. TriZol was used to extract RNA from bulk PBMCs, from CD4 and CD8 fractions, and from dextramer-positive and dextramer-negative fractions. Sequencing was performed on PBMCs, taken on the day of the yellow fever booster vaccination. The rearrangement combines TRBV6-2 or TRBV6-3 with TRBJ2-3; 10 of the junction bases match TRBD1. This TCR derives from a man between 25 and 39 years old who received the YFV17D yellow fever vaccine. The DNA is as follows: TGTGCCAGCAGTTACTCGGGACAGGGGTCAGATACGCAGTATTTT. This codes for CASSYSGQGSDTQYF.